Listed below are T cell receptor beta chains from one sample, sequenced in a study of identical twins. TCRdb reanalysed the 5' RACE reads using MiXCR and keeps one entry per CDR3 protein. The table shows fewer than 450,000 distinct CDR3 sequences, with 9% to 10% occurring only once. Sequenced material: naive T cells sorted from blood. The source is a woman aged 45 to 65 in good health. The CDR3 runs from the conserved cysteine through the conserved F or W. D genes are given only for firm matches. Clone size is shown for a subset of rows, as once, few, many or a class of expanded clone.

TGTGCCAGCAGCTTAGTGCCTTGGGGGGGTTCAAATGAAAAACTGTTTTTT,CASSLVPWGGSNEKLFF,TRBV7-8,many,TRBJ1-4,NA
TGTGCCAGCAGTCCGGGACAGGGTCATGAAAAACTGTTTTTT,CASSPGQGHEKLFF,TRBV25-1,many,TRBJ1-4,TRBD1
TGTGCCAGCAGCCAAGAGTATCTGAACACTGAAGCTTTCTTT,CASSQEYLNTEAFF,TRBV4-2,few,TRBJ1-1,NA
TGTGCCAGCAGCTGGACAGGGAGAAGTGAAAAACTGTTTTTT,CASSWTGRSEKLFF,TRBV12-3/TRBV12-4,NA,TRBJ1-4,TRBD1
TGTGCCAGCAGCCTCGAAAATGAGCAGTTCTTC,CASSLENEQFF,TRBV3-1,many,TRBJ2-1,NA
TGCAGCGTTGAAAGTATGTGGGAGACCCAGTACTTC,CSVESMWETQYF,TRBV29-1,NA,TRBJ2-5,NA
TGTGCCAGCAGCCTAGCCCCTCCTATGGGGACAGATACGCAGTATTTT,CASSLAPPMGTDTQYF,TRBV11-3,few,TRBJ2-3,NA
TGCAGTGCTAGCCCCGCACTAGCGGAGATACAGCAGTTCTTC,CSASPALAEIQQFF,TRBV20-1,many,TRBJ2-1,TRBD2
TGTGCCAGTGGAAAGCAAGCGAACACCGGGGAGCTGTTTTTT,CASGKQANTGELFF,TRBV19,few,TRBJ2-2,NA
TGTGCCAGCAGCTTGTCTAGCGGGAGGGATGTCGTGACCCAGTACTTC,CASSLSSGRDVVTQYF,TRBV7-9,NA,TRBJ2-5,TRBD2
TGTGCCAGCAGCTCCCAAGGGAATGAGCAGTTCTTC,CASSSQGNEQFF,TRBV14,few,TRBJ2-1,NA
TGTGCCAGCAGTTTAACTACTAACACCGGGGAGCTGTTTTTT,CASSLTTNTGELFF,TRBV12-3/TRBV12-4,many,TRBJ2-2,NA
TGTGCCAGCAGAGGTACGGACCTAAGCACAGATACGCAGTATTTT,CASRGTDLSTDTQYF,TRBV12-3/TRBV12-4,few,TRBJ2-3,NA
TGCAGCGTCGGACAGGGCGTCACTGAAGCTTTCTTT,CSVGQGVTEAFF,TRBV29-1,NA,TRBJ1-1,TRBD1
TGTGCCTTAAGACCCAACACTGAAGCTTTCTTT,CALRPNTEAFF,TRBV30,NA,TRBJ1-1,NA
TGCAGCGTCAGCAGACAGGGGGAAACAGATACGCAGTATTTT,CSVSRQGETDTQYF,TRBV29-1,many,TRBJ2-3,TRBD1
TGCAGTGCTAGAGAGGAGGGAGTGGTGCAGTATTTT,CSAREEGVVQYF,TRBV20-1,few,TRBJ2-3,NA
TGTGCCAGCAGTGAAGGGGACAGGGTGGAGACCCAGTACTTC,CASSEGDRVETQYF,TRBV2,NA,TRBJ2-5,TRBD1
TGTGCCAGCAGTTTAACTAGCGTGAACACTGAAGCTTTCTTT,CASSLTSVNTEAFF,TRBV28,many,TRBJ1-1,NA
TGCGCCAGCAGCTTGGGGACTAGAGAGGGGAATGAGCAGTTCTTC,CASSLGTREGNEQFF,TRBV5-1,NA,TRBJ2-1,TRBD2
TGTGCCAGCACCCCACTAGCGGGAGGGAGGGAGCAGTTCTTC,CASTPLAGGREQFF,TRBV27,NA,TRBJ2-1,TRBD2
TGCGCCAGCAGCTTGAGTGGACAGGGGCTCACTGAAGCTTTCTTT,CASSLSGQGLTEAFF,TRBV5-1,many,TRBJ1-1,TRBD1
TGTGCCAGCAGTTCCCCGGGACTAGCGGACGACAATGAGCAGTTCTTC,CASSSPGLADDNEQFF,TRBV12-3/TRBV12-4,NA,TRBJ2-1,TRBD2
TGTGCCAGCAGTCCATTCCTCCCATTTAAGTACAACTACTCTGGGGCCAACGTCCTGACTTTC,CASSPFLPFKYNYSGANVLTF,TRBV12-3/TRBV12-4,NA,TRBJ2-6,NA
TGTGCCAGCAGCTTAGGCATGGGGAGATCAGACGAGCAGTACTTC,CASSLGMGRSDEQYF,TRBV7-9,NA,TRBJ2-7,NA
TGTGCCAGCAGCAGGCGGCGGGTATATGGCTACACCTTC,CASSRRRVYGYTF,TRBV21-1,many,TRBJ1-2,NA
TGTGCCAGCAGCTTAGGCGGACAGGGTCGTGGCTACACCTTC,CASSLGGQGRGYTF,TRBV11-1,NA,TRBJ1-2,TRBD1
TGTGCCAGCAGTTCGTCGTATAGCGGGAGGGCAGAGACCCAGTACTTC,CASSSSYSGRAETQYF,TRBV12-3/TRBV12-4,NA,TRBJ2-5,TRBD2
TGTGCCAGCAGTATAGGGCGGGGGTCTGATACGCAGTATTTT,CASSIGRGSDTQYF,TRBV2,NA,TRBJ2-3,TRBD2
TGTGCCAGCGGGACAGGGTTCAATCAGCCCCAGCATTTT,CASGTGFNQPQHF,TRBV2,few,TRBJ1-5,TRBD1
TGTGCCACCAGCCCCGGGCGCGTCCCCTACAATGAGCAGTTCTTC,CATSPGRVPYNEQFF,TRBV15,few,TRBJ2-1,NA
TGCGCCAGCAGCTCGAATTTCGGCCAGTACGAGCAGTACTTC,CASSSNFGQYEQYF,TRBV4-1,once,TRBJ2-7,NA
TGTGCCAGCAGCCACCCGGGACTGATGTACAATGAGCAGTTCTTC,CASSHPGLMYNEQFF,TRBV3-1,few,TRBJ2-1,NA
TGCGCCAGCAGCCCCCATAGCGGGAGTGAGACCCAGTACTTC,CASSPHSGSETQYF,TRBV4-1,NA,TRBJ2-5,TRBD2
TGCGCCAGCAGCCAGGGACTAGGGGTAACAGATACGCAGTATTTT,CASSQGLGVTDTQYF,TRBV4-1,many,TRBJ2-3,TRBD2
TGTGCCACCAGTGTCTTAGGGGAAAAGCAGTTCTTC,CATSVLGEKQFF,TRBV24-1,few,TRBJ2-1,NA
TGTGCCAGCAAGAGGGACACCGGGGAGCTGTTTTTT,CASKRDTGELFF,TRBV10-3,many,TRBJ2-2,NA
TGTGCCAGCAGTTTGGGGACGTATACGCAGTATTTT,CASSLGTYTQYF,TRBV12-3/TRBV12-4,NA,TRBJ2-3,NA
TGTGCCAGCAGCTTAAGTCCGGACTACACCGGGGAGCTGTTTTTT,CASSLSPDYTGELFF,TRBV7-2,few,TRBJ2-2,NA
TGTGCCAGCAGTGCTAGCGGGGGTACCTACGAGCAGTACTTC,CASSASGGTYEQYF,TRBV27,few,TRBJ2-7,TRBD2
TGTGCCAGCAGCCTCGACAAAACGGGGACCCAGTACTTC,CASSLDKTGTQYF,TRBV28,many,TRBJ2-5,NA